The source of this T cell receptor (beta chain) is a study of blood T cell repertoires in COVID-19. Germline CDR1 SQVTM, CDR2 ANQGSEA. The CDR3 runs to 18 residues. V gave up 1 base and J gave up 0 bases; unmatched junction bases: 5. The table came from immunoSEQ multiplex PCR; TCRdb's copy has only in-frame clones and leaves some out. The table includes 180,000 or so clones, about 90% detected once. This chain connects TRBV29-1 to TRBJ2-1, with 14 bases identical to TRBD2. This sequence originates from a man younger than 35 with active or convalescent COVID-19. The sequenced material came from peripheral blood. CDR3 nucleotides: TGCAGCGTTGAAGGGACTAGCGGGAGGATATTCTCCTACAATGAGCAGTTCTTC. Translating gives CSVEGTSGRIFSYNEQFF.